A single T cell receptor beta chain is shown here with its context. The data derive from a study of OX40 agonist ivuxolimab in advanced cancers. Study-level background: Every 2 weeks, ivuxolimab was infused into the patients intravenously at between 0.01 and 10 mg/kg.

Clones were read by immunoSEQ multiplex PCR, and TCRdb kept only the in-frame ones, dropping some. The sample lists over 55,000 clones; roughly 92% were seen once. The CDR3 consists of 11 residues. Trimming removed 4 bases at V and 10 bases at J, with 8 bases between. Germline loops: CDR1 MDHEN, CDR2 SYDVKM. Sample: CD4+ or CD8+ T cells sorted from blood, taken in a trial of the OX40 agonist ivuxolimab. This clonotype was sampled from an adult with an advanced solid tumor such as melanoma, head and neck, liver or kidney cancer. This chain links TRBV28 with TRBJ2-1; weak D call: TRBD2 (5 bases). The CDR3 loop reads CASSSEREQFF. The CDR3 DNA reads TGTGCCAGCAGTTCCGAGCGGGAGCAGTTCTTC.